The 21 T cell receptor beta chains listed next were all sequenced from one sample in a study of T cell responses to AZD1222 COVID-19 vaccine. Data came from immunoSEQ multiplex PCR; TCRdb stores just in-frame clones and leaves some out. The repertoire holds about 82,000 clones, with just under 90% as singletons. Specimen: peripheral blood, collected on day 0 of AZD1222 vaccination. The receptors shown here come from an adult in good health.

The chain joins TRBV28 to TRBJ1-4, with 8 bases matching TRBD1. Per germline, CDR1 MDHEN and CDR2 SYDVKM. The CDR3 contains 15 residues. V shed 3 bases and J 7 bases; nucleotides not matched to a gene: 7. The CDR3 region is CASSFSRQGTEKLFF. For the CDR3, the DNA is TGTGCCAGCAGTTTCTCGAGACAGGGGACTGAAAAACTGTTTTTT.

J is TRBJ2-5 and V is TRBV6-5, with D unclear. CDR1 is MNHEY and CDR2 is SVGAGI in the germline V gene. The CDR3 extends over 15 amino acids. The V and J ends lost 5 bases and 5 bases respectively, with 18 bases between them. CDR3 sequence: CASSNLARLTETQYF. DNA of the CDR3: TGTGCCAGCAGTAATTTGGCTAGATTGACGGAGACCCAGTACTTC.

The chain couples TRBV27 to TRBJ2-7, with TRBD1 matching over 11 bases. The germline V gene has CDR1 MNHEY and CDR2 SMNVEV (reference sequence). Unmatched junction bases numbered 3, after V lost 4 bases and J lost 4 bases. There are 14 residues in the CDR3. The CDR3 nucleotides are TGTGCCAGCAGTTGGGGACAGGGGGATTACGAGCAGTACTTC. Encoded protein: CASSWGQGDYEQYF.

This clone was seen a handful of times. The V call is TRBV6-5, the J call TRBJ2-1, with a weak D call TRBD1 (6 bases). Germline V gene data show CDR1 as MNHEY and CDR2 as SVGAGI. V gave up 8 bases and J gave up 10 bases, with 18 bases separating them. This CDR3 region has 13 residues. CDR3: CASSSDSLREQFF. The CDR3 DNA reads TGTGCCAGCTCTTCGGACAGTCTAAGAGAGCAGTTCTTC.

This clone was observed once. The rearrangement joins TRBV15 to TRBJ2-5; 7 bases match TRBD1. CDR3 length: 15 residues. Germline CDR1 reads LNHNV; CDR2 reads YYDKDF (reference sequence). With 3 bases clipped from V and 2 bases from J, the junction kept 6 bases outside the gene matches. The CDR3 region has the DNA TGTGCCACCAGCAGGGCCGGACAGGCACAAGAGACCCAGTACTTC. Protein product: CATSRAGQAQETQYF.

CDR3 protein: CASSAQGANSPLHF. The CDR3 DNA is TGTGCCAGCAGCGCCCAGGGGGCGAATTCACCCCTCCACTTT. The gene calls are TRBV4-2 and TRBJ1-6; TRBD1 agrees at 8 bases. V shed 5 bases and J 7 bases; nucleotides not matched to a gene: 4. The CDR3 totals 14 residues. The germline CDR1 and CDR2 sequences are LGHNA and YNFKEQ.

This clone has more than one count but fewer than ten. V gene TRBV27 combines with J gene TRBJ1-1; possibly TRBD1 for D (5 bases). The CDR3 runs 12 residues. Deletions cut 3 bases from V and 7 bases from J, with 9 bases between. The germline V gene encodes CDR1 MNHEY and CDR2 SMNVEV (reference sequence). For the CDR3, the DNA is TGTGCCAGCAGTTTGGGAAGGGGTGAAGCTTTCTTT. Its protein is CASSLGRGEAFF.

The rearrangement uses TRBV5-1 and TRBJ2-6; no reliable D call. V lost 0 bases, J lost 0 bases, and 7 bases lay in between. Germline CDR1 reads SGHRS; CDR2 reads YFSETQ. This CDR3 region has 16 residues. This CDR3 is CASSLEGSSGANVLTF. CDR3 DNA: TGCGCCAGCAGCTTGGAGGGCAGCTCTGGGGCCAACGTCCTGACTTTC.

The table lists this clone with a few counts. This sequence joins TRBV6-5 and TRBJ1-1; TRBD1 matches 7 bases. Germline V CDR1 and CDR2: MNHEY, SVGAGI. With 6 bases clipped from V and 4 bases from J, the junction kept 5 bases outside the gene matches. This CDR3 comprises 13 residues. CDR3 sequence: CASSLYRGTEAFF. For the CDR3, the DNA is TGTGCCAGCAGCTTGTACAGGGGCACTGAAGCTTTCTTT.

The chain recombines TRBV2 with TRBJ1-4; 12 bases are a match to TRBD1. V was pared by 8 bases and J by 3 bases, with 7 bases of the junction left unmatched. CDR1 and CDR2 (germline): SNHLY, FYNNEI. CDR3 length: 16 residues. This chain's CDR3 is CASWDRGHGANEKLFF. CDR3 nucleotides: TGTGCCAGCTGGGACAGGGGGCATGGTGCTAATGAAAAACTGTTTTTT.

The chain carries TRBV15 and TRBJ1-2; TRBD1 might be the D (6 bases). Trimming removed 5 bases at V and 6 bases at J, with 19 bases between. CDR1 is LNHNV and CDR2 is YYDKDF in the germline V gene (reference sequence). The CDR3 covers 15 residues. This chain's CDR3 is CATSRNPQGSDGYTF. DNA of the CDR3: TGTGCCACCAGCCGAAATCCACAGGGTTCAGATGGCTACACCTTC.

The chain carries TRBV4-1 and TRBJ1-2, with a weak D call TRBD1 (5 bases). The CDR3 totals 15 residues. The V end lost 0 bases, the J end lost 5 bases, and 13 bases lay between the germline ends. Germline CDR1 reads MGHRA; CDR2 reads YSYEKL. The chain's CDR3 is CASSQDQGTTYGYTF. The CDR3 DNA reads as TGCGCCAGCAGCCAAGACCAAGGGACCACTTATGGCTACACCTTC.

This chain joins TRBV11-3 and TRBJ1-1; unclear D gene. Germline CDR1 reads SGHNT; CDR2 reads YENEEA. Trimming took 1 base from V and 0 from J, leaving 3 bases between them. This CDR3 region has 13 residues. CDR3 region: CASSLGLNTEAFF. In DNA form, the CDR3 reads TGTGCCAGCAGCTTAGGCTTGAACACTGAAGCTTTCTTT.

The chain uses TRBV7-2 and TRBJ2-7; D remains ambiguous. The germline gives CDR1 SGHTA, CDR2 FQGNSA. V shed 1 base and J shed 2 bases, with 6 bases lying between them. This CDR3 region has 13 residues. CDR3 protein: CASSLGRAYEQYF. The CDR3 nucleotides read TGTGCCAGCAGCTTAGGACGAGCCTACGAGCAGTACTTC.

The V call is TRBV10-3, the J call TRBJ2-2, with a possible D match to TRBD2 (5 bases). Looked up from germline, CDR1 is ENHRY and CDR2 is SYGVKD. This CDR3 spans 15 amino acids. V was pared by 0 bases and J by 9 bases, with 14 bases between. CDR3 nucleotides: TGTGCCATCAGTGAGTCCAGGACTCCCCCCCGGGAGCTGTTTTTT. This sequence encodes CAISESRTPPRELFF.

The rearrangement joins TRBV7-2 to TRBJ1-5, with D uncertain. The germline gives CDR1 SGHTA, CDR2 FQGNSA. V dropped 2 bases and J dropped 7 bases, with 9 bases sitting between them. CDR3 length: 13 residues. CDR3 sequence (DNA): TGTGCCAGCAGCTTACGCGTCGACCAGCCCCAGCATTTT. Translating gives CASSLRVDQPQHF.

V and J are TRBV6-5 and TRBJ1-2, with a tentative D call TRBD1 (5 bases). The CDR3 contains 15 residues. V shed 4 bases and J shed 4 bases, with 16 bases lying between them. Germline CDR1 reads MNHEY; CDR2 reads SVGAGI. Written as DNA, the CDR3 is TGTGCCAGCAGTTTCGGGGCGCCGAACGGCTATGGCTACACCTTC. Its protein is CASSFGAPNGYGYTF.

The V and J genes are TRBV5-8 and TRBJ2-5, with TRBD2 matching over 9 bases. This CDR3 is 16 amino acids long. Germline-derived CDR1 and CDR2 are SGHTS and YDEGEE. V was clipped by 3 bases and J by 2 bases; unmatched bases: 8. Here the CDR3 reads CASSWGASGVQETQYF. CDR3 bases: TGTGCCAGCAGCTGGGGGGCTAGCGGGGTACAAGAGACCCAGTACTTC.

V gene TRBV5-1 combines with J gene TRBJ1-1, with D hard to call. The CDR3 spans 14 residues. The V end lost 8 bases, the J end lost 1 base, and 15 bases lay between the germline ends. Germline CDR1 is SGHRS and CDR2 is YFSETQ. The DNA for the CDR3 is TGCGCCAGTAGGACGGAGCCCAGGAACACTGAAGCTTTCTTT. The encoded protein is CASRTEPRNTEAFF.

This clone has a handful of counts. The chain uses TRBV5-5 and TRBJ1-1, with D unresolved. The CDR3 has 13 residues. Germline CDR1 is SGHKS and CDR2 is YYEKEE (reference sequence). The V end was cut by 4 bases, the J end by 7 bases, with 14 bases between. This CDR3 is CASSGRVVGEAFF. The CDR3 DNA reads TGTGCCAGCAGCGGCCGGGTTGTGGGTGAAGCTTTCTTT.

This clone was seen a few times. J is TRBJ2-1 and V is TRBV6-6, with 8 bases lining up with TRBD1. The CDR3 spans 15 residues. The V segment lost 0 bases and the J segment 6 bases; nucleotides outside the gene matches: 4. Germline values: CDR1 MNHNY, CDR2 SVGAGI (reference sequence). Here the CDR3 reads CASSYSTGEINEQFF. CDR3 nucleotide sequence: TGTGCCAGCAGTTACTCGACAGGGGAAATCAATGAGCAGTTCTTC.